This T cell receptor beta chain stems from a study of PD-L1 blockade in urothelial cancer. Background on the study: Patients with male sex and bladder-origin urothelial cancer accounted for about 85% of the roughly 29 enrolled. Blood samples contained a median about 150,000 T cells.

Time point specified: peripheral blood 6 weeks after treatment start. V lost 10 bases to trimming and J lost 2 bases, with 15 bases between them. CDR3 size: 13 residues. The germline V gene has CDR1 MDHEN and CDR2 SYDVKM. Into every PCR, synthetic TCR analog templates were spiked. This table comes from immunoSEQ multiplex PCR, and its TCRdb copy is limited to in-frame clones, with some not included. The table lists about 120,000 clones, 75% to 90% of them singletons, with about 1.8% in the top ten. The sequence was collected from a man aged 55 to 69 with urothelial cancer. The chain carries TRBV28 and TRBJ2-7; D may be TRBD2 (6 bases). This material consisted of PBMCs, taken around atezolizumab (anti-PD-L1) treatment. The CDR3, as DNA: TGTGCCACCCGGGCCGGGACTCCCTACGAGCAGTACTTC. Its translation: CATRAGTPYEQYF.